This T cell receptor (beta chain) appears in the sequencing data of a study of T cells in Graves' hyperthyroidism and ophthalmopathy. This clonotype was counted a few times. Trimming cost V 3 bases and J 1 base, with 7 bases left between them. Germline V lookup: CDR1 LNHDA, CDR2 SQIVND (reference sequence). The CDR3 extends over 14 amino acids. RNA transcripts gave rise to amplified TCR beta CDR3 regions. The TCR CDR3 was amplified in a first-round RT-PCR using the HTBI primer set. TCRdb processed the multiplex PCR reads anew with MiXCR; each CDR3 protein has one entry. The sample shows some 500,000 distinct CDR3 sequences, around 15% of them seen only once. Stable hyperthyroidism: no ophthalmopathy progression over 18 months of follow-up. With a duration under 2 months, the hyperthyroidism was newly diagnosed in patients aged 18 to 65. PBMCs were sourced from more than 7.5 ml fresh peripheral blood.

This chain uses TRBV19 with TRBJ1-5; D ambiguous. The clonotype originates from a woman under 30 with Graves' hyperthyroidism. Sample: blood. The CDR3: CASSMRESNQPQHF. CDR3 coding DNA: TGTGCCAGTAGTATGAGGGAAAGCAATCAGCCCCAGCATTTT.